This T cell receptor (beta chain) is from a study of CD8 T cells in ankylosing spondylitis. From the 5' RACE reads, TCRdb called clonotypes with MiXCR, one entry per CDR3 protein. This sample yields about 160,000 distinct CDR3 sequences, of which around 8.9% are seen a single time; around 16% belongs to the top ten. The table lists this clonotype with many counts. Source material: blood, either unsorted or a sorted T cell fraction (not recorded which). This clonotype was obtained from a female donor with ankylosing spondylitis or in good health (not recorded which).

The CDR3 sequence: CASSLTSGSSYNEQFF. The CDR3 bases are TGTGCCAGCAGTCTGACTAGCGGGAGCTCCTACAATGAGCAGTTCTTC. The chain carries TRBV27 and TRBJ2-1; TRBD2 matches 12 bases. The germline V gene has CDR1 MNHEY and CDR2 SMNVEV (reference sequence). This CDR3 has 16 residues. V trimming: 5 bases; J trimming: 0 bases; junction bases outside the gene matches: 2.